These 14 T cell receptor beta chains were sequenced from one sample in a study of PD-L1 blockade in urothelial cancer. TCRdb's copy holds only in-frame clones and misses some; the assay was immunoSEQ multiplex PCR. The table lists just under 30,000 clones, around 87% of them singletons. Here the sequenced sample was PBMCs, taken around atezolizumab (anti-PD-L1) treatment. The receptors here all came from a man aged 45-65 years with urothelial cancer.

Here the CDR3 reads CASRRGFHNEQFF. In nucleotides, the CDR3 is TGTGCCAGCAGGCGAGGATTCCACAATGAGCAGTTCTTC. The chain recombines TRBV6-5 with TRBJ2-1; D is unresolved. The germline V gene encodes CDR1 MNHEY and CDR2 SVGAGI. The CDR3 contains 13 residues. V lost 6 bases, J lost 5 bases, and 11 bases lay in between.

CDR3 in amino acids: CASSLAGGPYEQYF. CDR3 nucleotides: TGTGCCAGCAGCTTAGCGGGGGGGCCGTACGAGCAGTACTTC. The rearrangement links TRBV7-8 to TRBJ2-7; D is perhaps TRBD2 (7 bases). The CDR3 runs to 14 residues. V was clipped by 0 bases and J by 4 bases, with 10 bases between them. Looked up from germline, CDR1 is SGHVS and CDR2 is FQNEAQ.

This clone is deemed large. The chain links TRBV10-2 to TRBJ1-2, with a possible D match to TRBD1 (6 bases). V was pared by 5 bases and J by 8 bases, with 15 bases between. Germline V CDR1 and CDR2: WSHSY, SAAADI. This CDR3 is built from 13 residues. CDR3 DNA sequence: TGCGCCAGCAGTCGGGACACCCTAAGCGGCTACACCTTC. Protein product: CASSRDTLSGYTF.

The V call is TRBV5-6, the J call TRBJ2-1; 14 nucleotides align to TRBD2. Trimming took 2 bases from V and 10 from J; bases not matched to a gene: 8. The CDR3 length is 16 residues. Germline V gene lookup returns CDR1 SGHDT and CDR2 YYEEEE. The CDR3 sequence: CASSLPGLAGVREQFF. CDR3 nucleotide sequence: TGTGCCAGCAGCTTACCGGGACTAGCGGGAGTACGGGAGCAGTTCTTC. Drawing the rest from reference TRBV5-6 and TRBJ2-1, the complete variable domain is DAGVTQSPTHLIKTRGQQVTLRCSPKSGHDTVSWYQQALGQGPQFIFQYYEEEERQRGNFPDRFSGHQFPNYSSELNVNALLLGDSALYLCASSLPGLAGVREQFFGPGTRLTVL.

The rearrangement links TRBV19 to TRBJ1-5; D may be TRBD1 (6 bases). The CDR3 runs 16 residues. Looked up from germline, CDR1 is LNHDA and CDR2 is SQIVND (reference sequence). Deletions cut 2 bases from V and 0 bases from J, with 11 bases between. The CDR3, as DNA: TGTGCCAGTAGTATAATGAGGACAGTTAGCAATCAGCCCCAGCATTTT. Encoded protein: CASSIMRTVSNQPQHF.

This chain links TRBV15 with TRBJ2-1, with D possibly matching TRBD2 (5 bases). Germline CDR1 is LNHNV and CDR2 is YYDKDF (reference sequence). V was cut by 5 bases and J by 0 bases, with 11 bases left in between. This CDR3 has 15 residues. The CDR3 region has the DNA TGTGCCACCAGCGGGAGACCCAACTCCTACAATGAGCAGTTCTTC. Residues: CATSGRPNSYNEQFF.

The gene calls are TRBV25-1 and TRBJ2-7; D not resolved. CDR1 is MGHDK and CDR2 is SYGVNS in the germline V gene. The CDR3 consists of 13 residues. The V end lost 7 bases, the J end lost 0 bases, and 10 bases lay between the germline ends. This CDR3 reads CASTQASSYEQYF. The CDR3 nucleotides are TGTGCCAGCACGCAGGCTTCCTCCTACGAGCAGTACTTC.

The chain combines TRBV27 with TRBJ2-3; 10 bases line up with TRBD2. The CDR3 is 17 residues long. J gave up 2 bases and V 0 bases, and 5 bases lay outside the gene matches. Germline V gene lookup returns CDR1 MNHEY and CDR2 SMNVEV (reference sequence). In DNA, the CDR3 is TGTGCCAGCAGTTTATCCCAGACTAGCGGGCTCACAGATACGCAGTATTTT. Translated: CASSLSQTSGLTDTQYF.

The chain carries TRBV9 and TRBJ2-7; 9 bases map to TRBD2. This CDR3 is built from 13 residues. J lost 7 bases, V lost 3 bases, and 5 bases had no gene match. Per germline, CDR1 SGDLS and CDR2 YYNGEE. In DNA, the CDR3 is TGTGCCAGCAGCGGGGGACTAGCACGGGAGCAGTACTTC. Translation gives CASSGGLAREQYF.

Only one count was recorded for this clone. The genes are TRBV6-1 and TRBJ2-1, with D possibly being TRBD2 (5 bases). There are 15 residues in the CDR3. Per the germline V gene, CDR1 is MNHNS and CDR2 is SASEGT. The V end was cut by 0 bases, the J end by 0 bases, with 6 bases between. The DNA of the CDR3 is TGTGCCAGCAGTGAAGCACTAGACTCCTACAATGAGCAGTTCTTC. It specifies CASSEALDSYNEQFF.

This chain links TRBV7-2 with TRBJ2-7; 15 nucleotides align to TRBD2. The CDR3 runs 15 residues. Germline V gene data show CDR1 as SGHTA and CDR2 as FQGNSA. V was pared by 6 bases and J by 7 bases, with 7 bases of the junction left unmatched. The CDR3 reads CASSGGTSGRSEQYF. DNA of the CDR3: TGTGCCAGCAGTGGCGGGACTAGCGGGAGGAGTGAGCAGTACTTC.

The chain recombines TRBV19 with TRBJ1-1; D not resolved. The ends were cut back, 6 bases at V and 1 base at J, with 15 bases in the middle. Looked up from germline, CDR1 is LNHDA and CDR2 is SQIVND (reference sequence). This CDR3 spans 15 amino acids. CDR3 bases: TGTGCCAGTAGGGACTCCTTTTTGGAGAACACTGAAGCTTTCTTT. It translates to CASRDSFLENTEAFF.

In DNA form, the CDR3 reads TGTGCCAGCAGCTTAGGGGGGGGTCAGACTAATGAAAAACTGTTTTTT. It yields the protein CASSLGGGQTNEKLFF. The J gene is TRBJ1-4, the V gene TRBV7-6; TRBD1 is a possible D gene (5 bases). Germline CDR1 SGHVS, CDR2 FNYEAQ. CDR3 length: 16 amino acids. V lost 1 base to trimming and J lost 2 bases, with 11 bases between them.

Here the CDR3 reads CASSPLGTPYEQYF. CDR3 sequence (DNA): TGTGCCAGCAGTCCCCTAGGGACACCTTACGAGCAGTACTTC. The chain uses TRBV27 and TRBJ2-7; D may be TRBD1 (6 bases). Trimming removed 5 bases at V and 4 bases at J, with 15 bases between. The germline gives CDR1 MNHEY, CDR2 SMNVEV (reference sequence). CDR3 length: 14 residues.